This is a list of T cell receptor beta chains from one sample in a study of shared clonotypes between healthy human individuals. The protocol was immunoSEQ multiplex PCR, while the TCRdb copy is restricted to in-frame clones and leaves out a portion. Here the sample spans nearly 1,000,000 clones, approximately 80% being singletons. What was sequenced was memory CD4+ T cells sorted from blood. Receptor source: a man between 18 and 35 years old in good health. Each CDR3 is given with its conserved first and last residue. The D gene is left open where the match is weak. The listing skips clone size in some rows; elsewhere it reads once, few, many or a size class.

CDR3nt	CDR3aa	j_gene	v_gene	len	abundance	d_gene
TGTGCCAGAAGCTTCCTCCCCAGGGATTCCTACGAGCAGTACTTC	CARSFLPRDSYEQYF	TRBJ2-7	TRBV5-3	15	.	.
TGTGCCAGCTCCGAAATTGACAGGGGTGGCTATGGCTACACCTTC	CASSEIDRGGYGYTF	TRBJ1-2	TRBV18	15	.	TRBD1
TGTGCCAGCAGCCCCAGGGGTACTGGAAACACCATATATTTT	CASSPRGTGNTIYF	TRBJ1-3	TRBV11-3	14	many	.
TGTGCCAGCACTCAAACGGAGAATGAGCAGTTCTTC	CASTQTENEQFF	TRBJ2-1	TRBV6-6	12	.	.
TGTGCCAGCACCGACAGGGATGGTCAGCCCCAGCATTTT	CASTDRDGQPQHF	TRBJ1-5	TRBV5-8	13	.	TRBD1
TGTGCCAGCAGCCGAGGACAGGGCACAGATACGCAGTATTTT	CASSRGQGTDTQYF	TRBJ2-3	TRBV5-6	14	.	TRBD1
TGTGCCAGCAGCTCTACTCGACAGGGGGCGCGGGGCTACACCTTC	CASSSTRQGARGYTF	TRBJ1-2	TRBV11-2	15	once	TRBD1
TGTGCCAGCAGTTTCCTATCGAGGGTAGCAAACGAGCAGTACTTC	CASSFLSRVANEQYF	TRBJ2-7	TRBV28	15	.	.
TGCGCCAGCAGTGCCTATAGCGGGGGGTCTCCCAATGAGCAGTTCTTC	CASSAYSGGSPNEQFF	TRBJ2-1	TRBV10-2	16	few	TRBD2
TGTGCCATCAGTGCCGGGACAGGAGATCAGCCCCAGCATTTT	CAISAGTGDQPQHF	TRBJ1-5	TRBV10-3	14	.	TRBD1
TGCGCCAGCAGCCAAGGCGCAGGGCCGGGCGTAGAGACCCAGTACTTC	CASSQGAGPGVETQYF	TRBJ2-5	TRBV4-1	16	.	.
TGTGCCAGCTCACCACGGGGGGGCGATGGCTACACCTTC	CASSPRGGDGYTF	TRBJ1-2	TRBV18	13	.	.
TGCGCCAGCAGTGAGGTCGGCGGGGGAACAGATACGCAGTATTTT	CASSEVGGGTDTQYF	TRBJ2-3	TRBV10-1	15	.	TRBD2
TGTGCCAGCAGGGAGATGACAGGGGCCCTTAACACTGAAGCTTTCTTT	CASREMTGALNTEAFF	TRBJ1-1	TRBV7-6	16	.	TRBD1